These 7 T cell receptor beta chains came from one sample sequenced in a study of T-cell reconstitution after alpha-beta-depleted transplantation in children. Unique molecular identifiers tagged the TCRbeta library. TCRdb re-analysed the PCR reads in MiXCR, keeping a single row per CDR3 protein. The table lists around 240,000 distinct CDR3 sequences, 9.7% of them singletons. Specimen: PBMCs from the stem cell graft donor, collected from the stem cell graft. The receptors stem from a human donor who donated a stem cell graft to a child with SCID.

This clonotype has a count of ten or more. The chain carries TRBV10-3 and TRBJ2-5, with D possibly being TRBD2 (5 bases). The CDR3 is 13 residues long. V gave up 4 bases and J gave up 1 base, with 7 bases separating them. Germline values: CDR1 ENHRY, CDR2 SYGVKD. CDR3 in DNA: TGTGCCATCAGTGGAGGGATCCAAGAGACCCAGTACTTC. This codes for CAISGGIQETQYF.

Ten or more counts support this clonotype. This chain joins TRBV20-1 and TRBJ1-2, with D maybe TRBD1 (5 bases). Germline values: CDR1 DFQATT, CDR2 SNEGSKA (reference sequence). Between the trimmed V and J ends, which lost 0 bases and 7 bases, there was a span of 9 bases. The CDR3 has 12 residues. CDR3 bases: TGCAGTGCTAGAGATGGGGGGTTTGGCTACACCTTC. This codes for CSARDGGFGYTF.

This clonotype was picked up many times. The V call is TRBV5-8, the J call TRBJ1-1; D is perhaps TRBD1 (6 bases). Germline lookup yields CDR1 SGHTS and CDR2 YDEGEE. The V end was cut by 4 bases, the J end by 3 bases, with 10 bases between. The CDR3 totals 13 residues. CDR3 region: CASSPHRDTEAFF. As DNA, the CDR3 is TGTGCCAGCAGCCCGCACAGGGACACTGAAGCTTTCTTT.

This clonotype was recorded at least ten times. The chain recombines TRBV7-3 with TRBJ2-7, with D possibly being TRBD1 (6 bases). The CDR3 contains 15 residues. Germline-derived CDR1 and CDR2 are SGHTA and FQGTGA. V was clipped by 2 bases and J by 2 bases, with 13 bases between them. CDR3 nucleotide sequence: TGTGCCAGCAGCTTATTGGCAGGGGACACCTACGAGCAGTACTTC. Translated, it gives CASSLLAGDTYEQYF.

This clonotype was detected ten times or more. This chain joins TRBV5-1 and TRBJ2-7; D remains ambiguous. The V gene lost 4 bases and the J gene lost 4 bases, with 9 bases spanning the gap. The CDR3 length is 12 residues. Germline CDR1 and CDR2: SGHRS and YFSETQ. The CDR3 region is CASSLQNYEQYF. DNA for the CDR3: TGCGCCAGCAGCCTCCAGAATTACGAGCAGTACTTC.

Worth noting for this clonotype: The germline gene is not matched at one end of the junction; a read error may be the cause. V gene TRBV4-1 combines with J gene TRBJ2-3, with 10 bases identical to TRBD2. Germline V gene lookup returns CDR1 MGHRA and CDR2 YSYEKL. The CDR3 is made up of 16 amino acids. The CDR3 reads CVSSPPLAGYIDTQYF. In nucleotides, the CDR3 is TGCGTCAGCAGCCCACCACTAGCGGGGTACATAGATACGCAGTATTTT.

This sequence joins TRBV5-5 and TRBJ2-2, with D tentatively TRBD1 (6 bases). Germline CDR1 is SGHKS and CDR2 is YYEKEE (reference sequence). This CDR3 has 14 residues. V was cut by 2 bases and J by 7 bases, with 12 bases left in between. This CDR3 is CASSLNRAGGELFF. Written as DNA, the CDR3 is TGTGCCAGCAGCTTAAACAGGGCGGGCGGGGAGCTGTTTTTT.